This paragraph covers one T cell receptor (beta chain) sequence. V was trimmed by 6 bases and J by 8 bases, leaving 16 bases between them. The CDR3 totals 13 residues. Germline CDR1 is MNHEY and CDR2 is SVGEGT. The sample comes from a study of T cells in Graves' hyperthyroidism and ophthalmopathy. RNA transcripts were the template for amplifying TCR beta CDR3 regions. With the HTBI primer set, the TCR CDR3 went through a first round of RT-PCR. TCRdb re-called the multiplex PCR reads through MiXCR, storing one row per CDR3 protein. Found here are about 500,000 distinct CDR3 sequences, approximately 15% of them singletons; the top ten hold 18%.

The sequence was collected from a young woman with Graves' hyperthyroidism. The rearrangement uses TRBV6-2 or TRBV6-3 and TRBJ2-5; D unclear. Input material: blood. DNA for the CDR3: TGTGCCAGCAGCTCAGACCCCCCAGTAACCCAGTACTTC. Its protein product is CASSSDPPVTQYF.